This entry concerns a single T cell receptor beta chain. No antigen is known for it. Amplified TCR beta CDR3 regions derived from RNA transcripts. TCR CDR3 underwent first-round RT-PCR with the HTBI primer set. TCRdb reprocessed the multiplex PCR reads with MiXCR, giving one entry per CDR3 protein. The table has roughly 93,000 distinct CDR3 sequences, roughly 40% seen once; the top ten hold roughly a tenth. The data stem from a study of T cells in Graves' hyperthyroidism and ophthalmopathy. Study-wide findings and caveats: Blood also contained most expanded thyroid clonotypes above 0.001.

After removal of 4 bases from V and 10 bases from J, the junction contained 5 bases not matched to a gene. This CDR3 is built from 15 residues. In germline, CDR1 is KGHDR, CDR2 SFDVKD. Sequences were obtained from peripheral blood or thyroid tissue (not recorded which). The clonotype comes from a young woman with Graves' hyperthyroidism. The chain is built from TRBV24-1 and TRBJ1-6; TRBD1 matches 11 bases. Written as DNA, the CDR3 is TGTGCCACCAGTGACCCCGGGACAGGGGGATCACCCCTCCACTTT. This translates into CATSDPGTGGSPLHF.